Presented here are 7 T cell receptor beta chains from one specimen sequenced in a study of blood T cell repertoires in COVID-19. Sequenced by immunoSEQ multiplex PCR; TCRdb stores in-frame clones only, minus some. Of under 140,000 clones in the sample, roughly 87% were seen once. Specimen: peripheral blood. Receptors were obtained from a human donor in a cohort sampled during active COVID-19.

The CDR3 region is CASSEGRVAGDTQYF. The DNA of the CDR3 is TGCGCCAGCAGTGAGGGGAGGGTAGCAGGAGATACGCAGTATTTT. The chain carries TRBV10-1 and TRBJ2-3, with TRBD2 identical over 7 bases. The germline V gene has CDR1 WNHNN and CDR2 SYGVQD (reference sequence). CDR3 size: 15 residues. Trimming took 2 bases from V and 5 from J; bases not matched to a gene: 7.

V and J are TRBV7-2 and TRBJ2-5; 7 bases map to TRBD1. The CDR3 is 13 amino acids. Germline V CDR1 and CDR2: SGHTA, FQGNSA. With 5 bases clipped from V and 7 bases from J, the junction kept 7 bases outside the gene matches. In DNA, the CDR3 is TGTGCCAGCAGCCGGACAGGTTTGGGGACCCAGTACTTC. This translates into CASSRTGLGTQYF.

The CDR3 nucleotides read TGTGCCACCAGTGATTTAAGAGTCCGCAATGAGCAGTTCTTC. Protein product: CATSDLRVRNEQFF. The gene calls are TRBV24-1 and TRBJ2-1, with unresolved D. The germline CDR1 and CDR2 sequences are KGHDR and SFDVKD. This CDR3 contains 14 residues. The germline V and J ends were trimmed by 1 base and 6 bases, with 9 bases remaining between them.

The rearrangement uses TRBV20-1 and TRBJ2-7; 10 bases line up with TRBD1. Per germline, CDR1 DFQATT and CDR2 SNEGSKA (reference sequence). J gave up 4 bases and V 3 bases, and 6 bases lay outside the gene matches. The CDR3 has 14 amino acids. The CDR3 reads CSASDRGRRYEQYF. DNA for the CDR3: TGCAGTGCTAGTGACAGGGGGCGTAGATACGAGCAGTACTTC.

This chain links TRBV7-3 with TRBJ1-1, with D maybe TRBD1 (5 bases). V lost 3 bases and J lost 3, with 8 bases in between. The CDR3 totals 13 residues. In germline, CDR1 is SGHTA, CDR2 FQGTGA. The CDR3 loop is CASSFDSYTEAFF. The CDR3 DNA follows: TGTGCCAGCAGCTTCGACAGTTACACTGAAGCTTTCTTT. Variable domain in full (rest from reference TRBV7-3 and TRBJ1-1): GAGVSQTPSNKVTEKGKYVELRCDPISGHTALYWYRQSLGQGPEFLIYFQGTGAADDSGLPNDRFFAVRPEGSVSTLKIQRTERGDSAVYLCASSFDSYTEAFFGQGTRLTVV.

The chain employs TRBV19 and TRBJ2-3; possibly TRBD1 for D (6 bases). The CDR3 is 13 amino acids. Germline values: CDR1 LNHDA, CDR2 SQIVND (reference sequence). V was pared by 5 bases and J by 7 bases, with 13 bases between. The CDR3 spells CASSVVTGHTQYF. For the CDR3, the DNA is TGTGCCAGTAGTGTAGTAACAGGGCATACGCAGTATTTT. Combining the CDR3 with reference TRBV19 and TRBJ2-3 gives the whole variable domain DGGITQSPKYLFRKEGQNVTLSCEQNLNHDAMYWYRQDPGQGLRLIYYSQIVNDFQKGDIAEGYSVSREKKESFPLTVTSAQKNPTAFYLCASSVVTGHTQYFGPGTRLTVL.

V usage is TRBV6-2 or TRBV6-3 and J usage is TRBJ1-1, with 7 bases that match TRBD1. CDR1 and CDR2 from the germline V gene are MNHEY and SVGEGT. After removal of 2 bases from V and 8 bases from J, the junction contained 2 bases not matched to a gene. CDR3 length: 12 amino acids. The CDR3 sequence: CASSYEGAEAFF. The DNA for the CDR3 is TGTGCCAGCAGTTACGAGGGGGCGGAAGCTTTCTTT.